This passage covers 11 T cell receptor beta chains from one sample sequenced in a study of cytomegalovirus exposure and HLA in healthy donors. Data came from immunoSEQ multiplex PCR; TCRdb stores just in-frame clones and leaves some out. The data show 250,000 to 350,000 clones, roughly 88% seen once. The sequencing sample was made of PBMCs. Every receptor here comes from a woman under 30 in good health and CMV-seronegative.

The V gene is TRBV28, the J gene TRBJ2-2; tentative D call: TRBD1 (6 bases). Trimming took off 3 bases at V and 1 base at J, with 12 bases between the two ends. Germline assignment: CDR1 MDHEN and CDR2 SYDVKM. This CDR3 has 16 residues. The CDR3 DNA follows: TGTGCCAGCAGTTTTACCCGACAGGAGAACACCGGGGAGCTGTTTTTT. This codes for CASSFTRQENTGELFF.

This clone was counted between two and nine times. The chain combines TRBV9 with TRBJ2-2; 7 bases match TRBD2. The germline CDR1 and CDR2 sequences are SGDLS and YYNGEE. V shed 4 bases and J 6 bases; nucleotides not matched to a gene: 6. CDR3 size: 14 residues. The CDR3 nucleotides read TGTGCCAGCAGCTGGGAGGCGGGAGCCGGGGAGCTGTTTTTT. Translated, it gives CASSWEAGAGELFF.

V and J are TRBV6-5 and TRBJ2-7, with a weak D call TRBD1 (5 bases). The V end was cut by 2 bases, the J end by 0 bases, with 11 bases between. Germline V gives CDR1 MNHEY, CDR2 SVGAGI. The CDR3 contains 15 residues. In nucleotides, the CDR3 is TGTGCCAGCAGTTACACCCTCAGGGACTCCTACGAGCAGTACTTC. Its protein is CASSYTLRDSYEQYF.

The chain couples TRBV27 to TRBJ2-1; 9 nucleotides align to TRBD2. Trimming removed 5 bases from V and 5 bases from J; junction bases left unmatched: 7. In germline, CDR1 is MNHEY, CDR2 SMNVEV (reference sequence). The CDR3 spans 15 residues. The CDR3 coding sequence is TGTGCCAGCAGTGCCCTAGCGGGATCCGACAATGAGCAGTTCTTC. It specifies CASSALAGSDNEQFF.

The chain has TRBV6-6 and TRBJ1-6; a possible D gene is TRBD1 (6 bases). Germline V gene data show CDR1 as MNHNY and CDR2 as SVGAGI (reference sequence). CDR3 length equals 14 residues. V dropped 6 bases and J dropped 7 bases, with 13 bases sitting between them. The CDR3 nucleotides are TGTGCCAGCAGGAATGACAGGTTCAATTCACCCCTCCACTTT. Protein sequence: CASRNDRFNSPLHF.

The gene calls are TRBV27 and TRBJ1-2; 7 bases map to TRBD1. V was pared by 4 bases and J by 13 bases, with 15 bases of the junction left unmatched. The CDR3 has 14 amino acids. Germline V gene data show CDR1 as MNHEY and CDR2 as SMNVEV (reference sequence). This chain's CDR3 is CASSSPLDRFLLTF. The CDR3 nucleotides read TGTGCCAGCAGTTCCCCTTTGGACAGGTTTTTGCTCACCTTC.

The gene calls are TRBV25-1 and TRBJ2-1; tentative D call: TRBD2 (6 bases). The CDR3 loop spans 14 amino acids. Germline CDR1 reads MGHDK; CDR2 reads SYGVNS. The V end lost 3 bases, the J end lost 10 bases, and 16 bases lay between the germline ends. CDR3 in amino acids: CASSDSGTGGEQFF. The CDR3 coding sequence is TGTGCCAGCAGTGATAGTGGGACTGGAGGGGAGCAGTTCTTC. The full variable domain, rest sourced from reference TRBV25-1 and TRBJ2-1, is EADIYQTPRYLVIGTGKKITLECSQTMGHDKMYWYQQDPGMELHLIHYSYGVNSTEKGDLSSESTVSRIRTEHFPLTLESARPSHTSQYLCASSDSGTGGEQFFGPGTRLTVL.

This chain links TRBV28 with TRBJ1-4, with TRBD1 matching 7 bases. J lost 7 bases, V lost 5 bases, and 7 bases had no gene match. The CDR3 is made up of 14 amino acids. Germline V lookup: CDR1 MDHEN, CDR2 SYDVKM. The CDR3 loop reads CASSGQVRSEKLFF. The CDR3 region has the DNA TGTGCCAGCAGTGGACAGGTGAGGAGTGAAAAACTGTTTTTT.

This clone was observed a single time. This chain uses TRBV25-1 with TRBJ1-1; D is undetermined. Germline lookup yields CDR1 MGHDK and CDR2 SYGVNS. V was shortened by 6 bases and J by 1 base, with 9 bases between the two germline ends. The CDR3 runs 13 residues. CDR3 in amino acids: CASSGRGNTEAFF. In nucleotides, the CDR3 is TGTGCCAGCAGCGGACGGGGGAACACTGAAGCTTTCTTT.

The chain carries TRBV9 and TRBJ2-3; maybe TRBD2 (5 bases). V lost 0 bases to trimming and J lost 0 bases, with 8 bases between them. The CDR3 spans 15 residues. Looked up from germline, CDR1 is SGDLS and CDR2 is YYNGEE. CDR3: CASSVGRGSTDTQYF. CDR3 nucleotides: TGTGCCAGCAGCGTAGGGCGAGGGAGCACAGATACGCAGTATTTT.

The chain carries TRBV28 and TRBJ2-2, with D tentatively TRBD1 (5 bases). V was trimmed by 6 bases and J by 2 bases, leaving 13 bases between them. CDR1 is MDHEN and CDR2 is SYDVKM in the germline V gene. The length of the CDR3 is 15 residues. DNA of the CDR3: TGTGCCAGCAGCACCGACAGTTTTAACACCGGGGAGCTGTTTTTT. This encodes CASSTDSFNTGELFF. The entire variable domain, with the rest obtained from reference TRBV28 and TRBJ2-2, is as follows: DVKVTQSSRYLVKRTGEKVFLECVQDMDHENMFWYRQDPGLGLRLIYFSYDVKMKEKGDIPEGYSVSREKKERFSLILESASTNQTSMYLCASSTDSFNTGELFFGEGSRLTVL.